This T cell receptor (beta chain) derives from a study of T cells after yellow fever vaccination. TCRdb recomputed calls from the 5' RACE reads with MiXCR, one row per CDR3 protein. The sample yields more than 95,000 distinct CDR3 sequences, 7.5% to 10% seen once. This receptor was obtained from a man aged 18 to 35 who received the YFV17D yellow fever vaccine. This specimen was CD8+ T cells sorted from PBMCs, taken on the day of the yellow fever booster vaccination.

This CDR3 is CASATGSLSGANVLTF. CDR3 sequence (DNA): TGTGCCAGCGCCACGGGGTCCCTCTCTGGGGCCAACGTCCTGACTTTC. This chain joins TRBV12-3 or TRBV12-4 and TRBJ2-6; D is possibly TRBD2 (5 bases). The CDR3 is made up of 16 amino acids. The V end was cut by 8 bases, the J end by 0 bases, with 14 bases between.